The T cell receptor (beta chain) described here comes from a study of memory CD4+ T cells and cytomegalovirus serostatus. About the study: Of the healthy Belgian adults, roughly ten were CMV seropositive and about 24 seronegative.

Trimming took 4 bases from V and 2 from J, leaving 12 bases between them. CDR3 size: 15 residues. Germline V lookup: CDR1 MDHEN, CDR2 SYDVKM. The sort gate was single viable CD3+CD4+CD8-CD45RO+ cells for memory CD4+ T cells. Positive selection with CD4 microbeads enriched total CD4+ T cells. Libraries were prepared by immunoSEQ multiplex PCR; TCRdb keeps only in-frame clonotypes and omits some of them. Of approximately 70,000 clones in the sample, about 70% were seen once. The rearrangement joins TRBV28 to TRBJ1-5, with D unclear. The sequencing input was memory CD4+ T cells from blood. This TCR came from an adult in good health and CMV-seropositive. The CDR3, as DNA: TGTGCCAGCAGTTCTCTCGGGGAGGGCAATCAGCCCCAGCATTTT. This codes for CASSSLGEGNQPQHF.